This T cell receptor (beta chain) was sequenced in a study of long-term antiretroviral therapy in people with HIV. Study at large: The study's earliest collections predate the 2015 immediate-ART recommendation by about a decade.

Researchers report immunoSEQ v3.0 was run at survey level. Profiled with immunoSEQ multiplex PCR; TCRdb holds only in-frame clones, not every one. The sample has about 6,500 clones; 80% to 90% are singletons. Study-wide points: Control repertoires displayed wider CDR3 length ranges than the HIV repertoires. Transplant-donor-level diversity was not reached after ART, though diversity increased.

A remark on this clone: What it recognizes is unknown.

The receptor comes from a woman aged 50 to 60 with HIV. The sample was unsorted PBMCs, taken 3.7 years after starting antiretroviral therapy.

CDR3 sequence (DNA): TGCGCCAGCAGCCAAGATAGGGCCGGGAGAGAAAAACTGTTTTTT. Protein product: CASSQDRAGREKLFF. This chain joins TRBV4-1 and TRBJ1-4, with D unresolved. This CDR3 is built from 15 residues. Looked up from germline, CDR1 is MGHRA and CDR2 is YSYEKL. Trimming removed 0 bases at V and 8 bases at J, with 13 bases between.